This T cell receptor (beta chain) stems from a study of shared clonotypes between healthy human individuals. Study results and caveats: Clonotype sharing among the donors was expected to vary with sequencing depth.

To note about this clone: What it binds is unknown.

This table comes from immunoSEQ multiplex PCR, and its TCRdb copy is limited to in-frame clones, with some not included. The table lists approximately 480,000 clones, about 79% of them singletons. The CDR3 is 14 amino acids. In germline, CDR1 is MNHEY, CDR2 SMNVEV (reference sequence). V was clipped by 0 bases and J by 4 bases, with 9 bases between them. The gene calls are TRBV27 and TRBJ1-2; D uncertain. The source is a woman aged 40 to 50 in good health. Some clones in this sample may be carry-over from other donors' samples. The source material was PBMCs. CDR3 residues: CASSLSPSIYGYTF. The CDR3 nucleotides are TGTGCCAGCAGTTTATCTCCCAGTATCTATGGCTACACCTTC.